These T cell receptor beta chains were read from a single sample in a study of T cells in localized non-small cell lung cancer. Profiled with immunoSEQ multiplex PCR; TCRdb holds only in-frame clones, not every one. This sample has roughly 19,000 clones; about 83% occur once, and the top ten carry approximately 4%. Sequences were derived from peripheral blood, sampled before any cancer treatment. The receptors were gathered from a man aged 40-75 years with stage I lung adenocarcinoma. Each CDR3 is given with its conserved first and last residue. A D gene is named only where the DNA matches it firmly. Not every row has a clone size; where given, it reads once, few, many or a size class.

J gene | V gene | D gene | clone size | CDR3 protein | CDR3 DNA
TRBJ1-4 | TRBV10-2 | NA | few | CASSARTANEKLFF | TGCGCCAGCAGTGCGAGGACGGCTAATGAAAAACTGTTTTTT
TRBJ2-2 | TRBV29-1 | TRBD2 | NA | CSVSWTSGDTGELFF | TGCAGCGTTTCCTGGACTAGCGGGGACACCGGGGAGCTGTTTTTT
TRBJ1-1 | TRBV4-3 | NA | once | CASSQDTAGINTEAFF | TGCGCCAGCAGCCAAGATACGGCAGGGATTAACACTGAAGCTTTCTTT
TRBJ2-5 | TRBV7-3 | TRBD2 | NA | CASSLAGTSRETQYF | TGTGCCAGCAGCTTAGCCGGGACTAGCCGGGAGACCCAGTACTTC
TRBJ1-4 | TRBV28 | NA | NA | CASSLGAGIPTNEKLFF | TGTGCCAGCAGTCTGGGGGCAGGGATACCAACTAATGAAAAACTGTTTTTT
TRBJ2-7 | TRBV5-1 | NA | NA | CASSLSDSSYEQYF | TGCGCCAGCAGCTTGTCGGACTCTTCCTACGAGCAGTACTTC
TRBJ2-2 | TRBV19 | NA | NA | CASSIPPTGELFF | TGTGCCAGTAGTATACCCCCCACCGGGGAGCTGTTTTTT
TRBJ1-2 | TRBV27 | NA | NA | CASLDINYGYTF | TGTGCCAGTTTGGACATTAACTATGGCTACACCTTC
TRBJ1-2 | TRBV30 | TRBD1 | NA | CAYTPGTAIYGYTF | TGTGCCTATACCCCGGGGACAGCTATCTATGGCTACACCTTC
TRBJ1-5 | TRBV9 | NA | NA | CASSADIDQPQHF | TGTGCCAGCAGCGCCGACATCGACCAGCCCCAGCATTTT
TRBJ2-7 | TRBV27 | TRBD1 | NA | CASSPGTGGYEQYF | TGTGCCAGCAGTCCCGGGACAGGGGGTTACGAGCAGTACTTC
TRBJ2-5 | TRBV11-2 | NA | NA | CASSLEVAIETQYF | TGTGCCAGCAGCTTAGAGGTGGCTATAGAGACCCAGTACTTC
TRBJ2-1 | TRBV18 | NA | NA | CASSPARYREQFF | TGTGCCAGCTCACCAGCCAGGTATCGAGAGCAGTTCTTC
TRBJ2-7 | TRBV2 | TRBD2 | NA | CASSEVPLLATTYEQYF | TGTGCCAGCAGTGAGGTCCCCCTACTAGCGACAACCTACGAGCAGTACTTC
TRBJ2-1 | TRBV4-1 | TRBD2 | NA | CASSQVGLAGVGNEQFF | TGCGCCAGCAGCCAAGTGGGACTAGCGGGAGTTGGCAATGAGCAGTTCTTC
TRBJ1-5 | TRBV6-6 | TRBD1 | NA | CASRHRGTNQPQHF | TGTGCCAGCAGACACAGGGGTACCAATCAGCCCCAGCATTTT
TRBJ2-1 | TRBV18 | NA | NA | CASSPLGGSYNEQFF | TGTGCCAGCTCACCCCTCGGGGGCTCCTACAATGAGCAGTTCTTC
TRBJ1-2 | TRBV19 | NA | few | CASSITHRRDIAGFYGYTF | TGTGCCAGTAGTATTACTCACAGGCGGGACATAGCCGGCTTCTATGGCTACACCTTC
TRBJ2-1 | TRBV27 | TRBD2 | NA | CASSLSQSSGGVGNEQFF | TGTGCCAGCAGTTTATCGCAGTCTAGCGGGGGGGTTGGGAATGAGCAGTTCTTC
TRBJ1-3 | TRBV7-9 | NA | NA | CASSPDISGNTIYF | TGTGCCAGCAGCCCTGACATCTCTGGAAACACCATATATTTT
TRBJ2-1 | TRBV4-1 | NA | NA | CASSKTGNYNEQFF | TGCGCCAGCAGCAAAACAGGGAACTACAATGAGCAGTTCTTC
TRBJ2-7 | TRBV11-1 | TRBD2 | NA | CASSLGPALAGGLHEQYF | TGTGCCAGCAGCTTAGGGCCGGCGCTAGCGGGAGGGCTCCACGAGCAGTACTTC
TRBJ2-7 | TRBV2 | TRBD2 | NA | CASSVSSGSYEQYF | TGTGCCAGCAGTGTCTCTAGCGGTTCCTACGAGCAGTACTTC
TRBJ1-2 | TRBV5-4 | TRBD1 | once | CASSGDRGVLGYTF | TGTGCCAGCAGCGGCGACAGGGGGGTTCTAGGCTACACCTTC
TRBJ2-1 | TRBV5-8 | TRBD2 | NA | CASSLAVSGGNNEQFF | TGTGCCAGCAGCTTGGCTGTCAGCGGGGGGAACAATGAGCAGTTCTTC
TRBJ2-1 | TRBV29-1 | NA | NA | CSVEGNSYNEQFF | TGCAGCGTTGAGGGCAACTCCTACAATGAGCAGTTCTTC
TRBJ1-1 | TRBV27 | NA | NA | CASSPQGRTEAFF | TGTGCCAGCAGTCCACAGGGCCGGACTGAAGCTTTCTTT
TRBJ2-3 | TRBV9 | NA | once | CASSALQSTDTQYF | TGTGCCAGCAGCGCACTACAGAGCACAGATACGCAGTATTTT
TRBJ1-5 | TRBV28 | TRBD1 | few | CASSYTGDHNQPQHF | TGTGCCAGCAGCTACACAGGGGACCACAATCAGCCCCAGCATTTT
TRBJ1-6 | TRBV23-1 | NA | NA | CASSQSSGTGSPLHF | TGCGCCAGCAGTCAATCATCCGGGACTGGGTCACCCCTCCACTTT
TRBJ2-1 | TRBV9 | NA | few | CASSVALGFYNEQFF | TGTGCCAGCAGCGTAGCTCTTGGATTCTACAATGAGCAGTTCTTC